The clone carrying this T cell receptor (beta chain) has just a few counts. Its antigen remains unidentified. This CDR3 spans 17 amino acids. Trimming stripped 5 bases from V and 2 bases from J, with 21 bases between. Germline CDR1 is SNHLY and CDR2 is FYNNEI. This entry comes from a study of T cell repertoires in cytomegalovirus infection. Whole-study results and caveats: Cumulative public TCR beta family frequency identified CMV carriers with the relevant HLA.

TCRdb redid the calling of the reads with MiXCR, one entry per CDR3 protein. The sample comprises approximately 990,000 distinct CDR3 sequences, 25% to 40% of which are singletons, and roughly 13% rests with the top ten. The receptor comes from a human donor in good health (CMV status not recorded). Some clones in this sample may be carry-over from other donors' samples. Sample: cultured CD8+ T cells from PBMCs, taken from culture after CMV antigen stimulation. The chain links TRBV2 to TRBJ1-1, with D possibly matching TRBD1 (5 bases). CDR3 in DNA: TGTGCCAGCAGTCACGATCCAAACGGGGGTATTAACACTGAAGCTTTCTTT. It yields the protein CASSHDPNGGINTEAFF.